This T cell receptor beta chain was obtained from a study of blood T cell repertoires in COVID-19. Study overall: The analysed material was cDNA or gDNA that came from T cells, B-cell-depleted T cells, or PBMCs.

Participant ages covered about 18 to 90 years across about 25 US areas. Assignment of participants to cohorts was predicated upon participant-reported clinical history. V lost 3 bases and J lost 8; bases outside the gene matches: 11. Germline CDR1 MGHRA, CDR2 YSYEKL. The CDR3 is made up of 16 amino acids. The data were produced by immunoSEQ multiplex PCR, yet TCRdb's version contains in-frame clones alone and is incomplete. The sample lists approximately 300,000 clones, 80% to 90% seen once, with roughly 4.5% in the top ten. Input material: PBMCs or T cells enriched from blood (not recorded which). The clonotype was recovered from a man aged 30-40 years who had recovered from COVID-19. This sequence joins TRBV4-1 and TRBJ1-3; 9 bases are a match to TRBD1. In DNA, the CDR3 is TGCGCCAGCAGCCAGTCACAGGGGGCCGTTCGTCACACCATATATTTT. Encoded protein: CASSQSQGAVRHTIYF.